These 12 T cell receptor beta chains originate from one sample sequenced in a study of T-cell memory formation after mild COVID-19. TCRdb itself ran the 5' RACE reads through MiXCR, one entry per CDR3 protein. The table lists roughly 150,000 distinct CDR3 sequences, more than 13% of them singletons. The sequenced sample was PBMCs or a T cell subset sorted from them (not recorded which). The receptors come from an adult woman who had mild COVID-19 (a few samples of this study predate the infection). Cell type and time point are not known.

This clonotype appeared many times. This rearrangement joins TRBV5-6 to TRBJ2-7; no clear D. With 0 bases removed from V and 2 bases from J, the gap between germline ends came to 6 bases. The CDR3 consists of 13 residues. Germline V gene sequence: CDR1 SGHDT, CDR2 YYEEEE. The CDR3 DNA follows: TGTGCCAGCAGCTTGGTGGCCCCCTACGAGCAGTACTTC. This translates into CASSLVAPYEQYF.

The V and J genes are TRBV7-6 and TRBJ2-7, with 7 nucleotides matching TRBD1. CDR3 size: 12 residues. J lost 6 bases, V lost 5 bases, and 4 bases had no gene match. In germline, CDR1 is SGHVS, CDR2 FNYEAQ. The CDR3 protein is CASSPDRVEQYF. The CDR3, as DNA: TGTGCCAGCAGCCCTGACAGGGTCGAGCAGTACTTC.

The V and J genes are TRBV7-8 and TRBJ1-5; the D gene is possibly TRBD1 (5 bases). Looked up from germline, CDR1 is SGHVS and CDR2 is FQNEAQ. The CDR3 covers 17 residues. Deletions cut 4 bases from V and 2 bases from J, with 18 bases between. The CDR3 spells CASSSTRGSLGNQPQHF. CDR3 bases: TGTGCCAGCAGCTCCACCCGGGGCAGTCTAGGCAATCAGCCCCAGCATTTT.

This clonotype has more than one count but fewer than ten. The chain links TRBV2 to TRBJ1-1, with D possibly TRBD1 on 6 matching bases. Germline V gene data show CDR1 as SNHLY and CDR2 as FYNNEI. V was pared by 3 bases and J by 11 bases, with 19 bases between. The CDR3 spans 14 residues. The CDR3 spells CASSETTRGAAAFF. The CDR3 DNA sequence: TGTGCCAGCAGTGAGACCACTAGGGGGGCAGCGGCTTTCTTT. Filled out from reference TRBV2 and TRBJ1-1, the complete variable domain reads EPEVTQTPSHQVTQMGQEVILRCVPISNHLYFYWYRQILGQKVEFLVSFYNNEISEKSEIFDDQFSVERPDGSNFTLKIRSTKLEDSAMYFCASSETTRGAAAFFGQGTRLTVV.

The chain uses TRBV25-1 and TRBJ1-1, with TRBD1 matching over 7 bases. Germline V CDR1 and CDR2: MGHDK, SYGVNS. V lost 1 base and J lost 1; bases outside the gene matches: 3. The CDR3 extends over 15 amino acids. The CDR3, as DNA: TGTGCCAGCAGTGAATTGACAGGGAGGAACACTGAAGCTTTCTTT. Protein sequence: CASSELTGRNTEAFF.

The rearrangement uses TRBV19 and TRBJ1-1; D remains ambiguous. Per the germline V gene, CDR1 is LNHDA and CDR2 is SQIVND (reference sequence). V shed 3 bases and J shed 5 bases, with 16 bases lying between them. This CDR3 has 15 amino acids. The CDR3 region has the DNA TGTGCCAGTAGTATTTTCGGGGAGAGAAGGACTGAAGCTTTCTTT. Its protein is CASSIFGERRTEAFF.

This rearrangement joins TRBV4-1 to TRBJ1-5; the D gene is possibly TRBD1 (6 bases). Per the germline V gene, CDR1 is MGHRA and CDR2 is YSYEKL. The V end was cut by 0 bases, the J end by 2 bases, with 8 bases between. The CDR3 has 15 amino acids. Here the CDR3 reads CASSQEGAGNQPQHF. DNA for the CDR3: TGCGCCAGCAGCCAAGAGGGGGCGGGCAATCAGCCCCAGCATTTT.

This chain links TRBV6-5 with TRBJ2-3, with 14 bases matching TRBD2. CDR1 MNHEY and CDR2 SVGAGI come from the germline V gene. CDR3 length equals 16 residues. V was pared by 4 bases and J by 6 bases, with 6 bases of the junction left unmatched. The CDR3 region is CASSLRLAGGPDTQYF. The CDR3 coding sequence is TGTGCCAGCAGTTTAAGACTAGCGGGAGGGCCTGATACGCAGTATTTT.

This clonotype was observed many times. The chain combines TRBV4-2 with TRBJ1-4; D remains ambiguous. Trimming shortened V by 4 bases and J by 0 bases, and 9 bases separated the two germline ends. From germline, CDR1 is LGHNA and CDR2 YNFKEQ. This CDR3 contains 15 residues. CDR3 protein: CASSPLAATNEKLFF. As DNA, the CDR3 is TGTGCCAGCAGCCCCTTGGCAGCAACTAATGAAAAACTGTTTTTT.

This clonotype showed up just a few times. The chain uses TRBV11-2 and TRBJ1-1; tentative D call: TRBD1 (5 bases). The CDR3 length is 13 residues. V lost 6 bases and J 4 bases, leaving 12 bases between the germline ends. Germline-derived CDR1 and CDR2 are SGHAT and FQNNGV. CDR3 protein: CASRTTEGTEAFF. The CDR3 nucleotides read TGTGCCAGCAGAACGACAGAAGGCACTGAAGCTTTCTTT.

This clonotype was seen a few times. The DNA of the CDR3 is TGTGCCAGCAGCCCTTCAGGGGGTGGAAAAGGCTACACCTTC. Protein sequence: CASSPSGGGKGYTF. This chain links TRBV7-3 with TRBJ1-2; 7 bases are a match to TRBD1. The CDR3 loop spans 14 amino acids. The germline V gene has CDR1 SGHTA and CDR2 FQGTGA. With 5 bases clipped from V and 8 bases from J, the junction kept 11 bases outside the gene matches.

The J gene is TRBJ2-3, the V gene TRBV24-1, with D unresolved. This CDR3 contains 17 residues. Trimming removed 1 base at V and 5 bases at J, with 18 bases between. Germline CDR1 KGHDR, CDR2 SFDVKD. The chain's CDR3 is CATSDLSVADGGDTQYF. CDR3 nucleotide sequence: TGTGCCACCAGTGATTTATCGGTGGCAGACGGTGGAGATACGCAGTATTTT.